These 14 T cell receptor beta chains share one sample of origin, sequenced in a study of T cells in Graves' hyperthyroidism and ophthalmopathy. Amplified TCR beta CDR3 regions came from RNA transcripts. The HTBI primer set served for first-round RT-PCR of the TCR CDR3. MiXCR, run by TCRdb on the multiplex PCR reads, gives a single entry per CDR3 protein. The table includes hundreds of thousands of distinct CDR3 sequences, less than 25% detected once. The sample comprised blood. These receptors were taken from a man between 25 and 39 years old with Graves' ophthalmopathy.

The V and J genes are TRBV20-1 and TRBJ1-1; D is possibly TRBD1 (5 bases). The CDR3 consists of 15 residues. In germline, CDR1 is DFQATT, CDR2 SNEGSKA (reference sequence). The ends were cut back, 3 bases at V and 5 bases at J, with 19 bases in the middle. CDR3 bases: TGCAGTGCTAGGGGCAGGGATCCGCGAATTACTGAAGCTTTCTTT. Translating gives CSARGRDPRITEAFF.

This clonotype turned up a few times. The gene calls are TRBV5-1 and TRBJ2-5; TRBD2 aligns across 13 bases. The CDR3 has 17 residues. V trimming: 2 bases; J trimming: 3 bases; junction bases outside the gene matches: 7. Germline CDR1 and CDR2: SGHRS and YFSETQ. The CDR3 spells CASSFDLTSGRKETQYF. CDR3 in DNA: TGCGCCAGCAGCTTCGATCTGACTAGCGGGAGGAAAGAGACCCAGTACTTC.

This clonotype was found a few times. The J gene is TRBJ2-7, the V gene TRBV20-1; possibly TRBD2 for D (6 bases). Germline CDR1 and CDR2: DFQATT and SNEGSKA (reference sequence). The CDR3 consists of 15 residues. Deletions cut 1 base from V and 3 bases from J, with 16 bases between. CDR3 sequence reads: CSARAEPGLSYEQYF. The CDR3 DNA sequence: TGCAGTGCTAGAGCGGAACCGGGACTTAGCTACGAGCAGTACTTC.

This chain links TRBV19 with TRBJ2-4; the D gene is possibly TRBD2 (6 bases). Per the germline V gene, CDR1 is LNHDA and CDR2 is SQIVND (reference sequence). V was cut by 1 base and J by 0 bases, with 16 bases left in between. There are 18 residues in the CDR3. The CDR3 reads CASSIGHLALLAKNIQYF. DNA for the CDR3: TGTGCCAGTAGTATAGGACATCTAGCGCTACTAGCCAAAAACATTCAGTACTTC.

Only a few counts were recorded for this clonotype. V usage is TRBV28 and J usage is TRBJ2-3; D may be TRBD1 (5 bases). Trimming took 2 bases from V and 3 from J, leaving 15 bases between them. Germline V CDR1 and CDR2: MDHEN, SYDVKM. The CDR3 totals 16 residues. The DNA of the CDR3 is TGTGCCAGCAGTTTAAGGCCCAGGGCAGTAACAGATACGCAGTATTTT. Translating it yields CASSLRPRAVTDTQYF.

CDR3 DNA: TGTGCCAGCAGTTTACCCGCTGTAGCGGGAGAAGAGACCCAGTACTTC. Translation gives CASSLPAVAGEETQYF. The chain links TRBV7-9 to TRBJ2-5; 9 positions match TRBD2. There are 16 residues in the CDR3. CDR1 and CDR2 from the germline V gene are SEHNR and FQNEAQ (reference sequence). With V trimmed by 6 bases and J by 3 bases, 11 bases remained unmatched.

There are many counts of this clonotype. This chain joins TRBV2 and TRBJ2-3; D call uncertain. The CDR3 runs to 14 residues. The V and J ends lost 5 bases and 2 bases respectively, with 11 bases between them. The germline gives CDR1 SNHLY, CDR2 FYNNEI. The DNA for the CDR3 is TGTGCCAGCAGTCCATGGCTAGTCACAGATACGCAGTATTTT. It codes for CASSPWLVTDTQYF.

This clonotype was seen more than once but under ten times. The chain employs TRBV29-1 and TRBJ2-5, with 8 bases fitting TRBD1. This CDR3 comprises 14 residues. The V gene's germline CDR1 is SQVTM and CDR2 ANQGSEA. The ends lost 3 bases at V and 7 bases at J; junction bases unmatched: 10. The CDR3 bases are TGCAGCGTTGACTTGGCAGGGGGCTCGGGGACCCAGTACTTC. This sequence encodes CSVDLAGGSGTQYF. Combining the CDR3 with reference TRBV29-1 and TRBJ2-5 gives the whole variable domain SAVISQKPSRDICQRGTSLTIQCQVDSQVTMMFWYRQQPGQSLTLIATANQGSEATYESGFVIDKFPISRPNLTFSTLTVSNMSPEDSSIYLCSVDLAGGSGTQYFGPGTRLLVL.

This clonotype turned up a few times. This rearrangement joins TRBV6-2 or TRBV6-3 to TRBJ2-7, with D uncertain. Trimming left V 7 bases short and J 9 bases short, with 22 bases between. The CDR3 is 14 amino acids. Germline V CDR1 and CDR2: MNHEY, SVGEGT. The CDR3: CASNGALPGSGQYF. CDR3 sequence (DNA): TGTGCCAGCAACGGAGCCCTCCCAGGATCAGGGCAGTACTTC.

The chain joins TRBV27 to TRBJ2-5; weak D call: TRBD2 (5 bases). V lost 0 bases to trimming and J lost 0 bases, with 8 bases between them. CDR3 length: 15 residues. In germline, CDR1 is MNHEY, CDR2 SMNVEV (reference sequence). Written as DNA, the CDR3 is TGTGCCAGCAGTTTATCGGAGGAAAACCAAGAGACCCAGTACTTC. Its translation: CASSLSEENQETQYF.

The chain links TRBV7-9 to TRBJ2-1; TRBD2 matches at 7 bases. This CDR3 is built from 14 residues. Trimming at V came to 5 bases and at J to 7 bases, leaving 8 bases not matched to a gene. Germline V gene data show CDR1 as SEHNR and CDR2 as FQNEAQ (reference sequence). The CDR3 coding sequence is TGTGCCAGCAGCGGACTAGTCGGTTCGAATGAGCAGTTCTTC. This sequence encodes CASSGLVGSNEQFF.

This chain joins TRBV28 and TRBJ2-5; D remains unclear. The germline V gene encodes CDR1 MDHEN and CDR2 SYDVKM. V was trimmed by 1 base and J by 0 bases, leaving 12 bases between them. The CDR3 contains 16 residues. DNA of the CDR3: TGTGCCAGCAGTTTATCAGGCGGAATGTACCAAGAGACCCAGTACTTC. It encodes CASSLSGGMYQETQYF.

This chain links TRBV4-2 with TRBJ2-1; 8 nucleotides align to TRBD1. V gave up 1 base and J gave up 5 bases; unmatched junction bases: 7. Germline V CDR1 and CDR2: LGHNA, YNFKEQ. This CDR3 has 16 amino acids. The CDR3 reads CASSQGGTGVHNEQFF. CDR3 nucleotides: TGTGCCAGCAGCCAAGGTGGGACAGGAGTCCACAATGAGCAGTTCTTC.

The chain has TRBV5-1 and TRBJ2-5; 11 bases are a match to TRBD2. The CDR3 is 16 amino acids. Germline V gene sequence: CDR1 SGHRS, CDR2 YFSETQ. With 5 bases clipped from V and 1 base from J, the junction kept 7 bases outside the gene matches. CDR3 bases: TGCGCCAGCAGAAACGCCGGGACTAGCGGCCAAGAGACCCAGTACTTC. Translated: CASRNAGTSGQETQYF.